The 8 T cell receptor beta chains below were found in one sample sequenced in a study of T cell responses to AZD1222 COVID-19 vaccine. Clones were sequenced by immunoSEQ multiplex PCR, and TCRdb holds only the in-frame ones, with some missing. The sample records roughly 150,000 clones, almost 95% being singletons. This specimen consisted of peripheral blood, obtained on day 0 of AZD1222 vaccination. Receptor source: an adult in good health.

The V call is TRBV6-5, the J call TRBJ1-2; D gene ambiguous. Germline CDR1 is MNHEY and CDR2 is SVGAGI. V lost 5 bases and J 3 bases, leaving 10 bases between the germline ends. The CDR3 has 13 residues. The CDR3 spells CASSPRVDYGYTF. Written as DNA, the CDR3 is TGTGCCAGCAGTCCACGGGTAGACTATGGCTACACCTTC.

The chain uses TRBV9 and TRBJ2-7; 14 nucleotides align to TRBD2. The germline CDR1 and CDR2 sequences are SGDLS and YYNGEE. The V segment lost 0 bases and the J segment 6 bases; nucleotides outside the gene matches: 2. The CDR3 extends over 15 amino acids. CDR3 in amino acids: CASSVGGLAGVEQYF. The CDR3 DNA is TGTGCCAGCAGCGTAGGGGGACTAGCGGGAGTCGAGCAGTACTTC.

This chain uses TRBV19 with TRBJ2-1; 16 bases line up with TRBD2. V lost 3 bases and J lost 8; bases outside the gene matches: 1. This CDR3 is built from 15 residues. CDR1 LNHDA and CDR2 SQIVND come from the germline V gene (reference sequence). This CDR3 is CASSIGTSGGDEQFF. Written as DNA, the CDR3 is TGTGCCAGTAGTATCGGGACTAGCGGGGGGGATGAGCAGTTCTTC. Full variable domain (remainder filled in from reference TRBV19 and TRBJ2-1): DGGITQSPKYLFRKEGQNVTLSCEQNLNHDAMYWYRQDPGQGLRLIYYSQIVNDFQKGDIAEGYSVSREKKESFPLTVTSAQKNPTAFYLCASSIGTSGGDEQFFGPGTRLTVL.

The CDR3 is CASSVDDYSYEQYF. The CDR3 region has the DNA TGTGCCAGCAGCGTAGATGACTACTCCTACGAGCAGTACTTC. The chain employs TRBV9 and TRBJ2-7, with a possible D match to TRBD2 (5 bases). Per the germline V gene, CDR1 is SGDLS and CDR2 is YYNGEE. V gave up 0 bases and J gave up 0 bases, with 7 bases separating them. The CDR3 totals 14 residues. The whole variable domain, filled in from reference TRBV9 and TRBJ2-7, reads DSGVTQTPKHLITATGQRVTLRCSPRSGDLSVYWYQQSLDQGLQFLIQYYNGEERAKGNILERFSAQQFPDLHSELNLSSLELGDSALYFCASSVDDYSYEQYFGPGTRLTVT.

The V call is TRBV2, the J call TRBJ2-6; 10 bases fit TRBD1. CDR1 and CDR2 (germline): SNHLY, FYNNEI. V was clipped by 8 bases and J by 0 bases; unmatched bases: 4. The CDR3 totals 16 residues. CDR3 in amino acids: CASCRDRGSGANVLTF. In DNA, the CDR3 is TGTGCCAGCTGCCGGGACAGGGGCTCTGGGGCCAACGTCCTGACTTTC.

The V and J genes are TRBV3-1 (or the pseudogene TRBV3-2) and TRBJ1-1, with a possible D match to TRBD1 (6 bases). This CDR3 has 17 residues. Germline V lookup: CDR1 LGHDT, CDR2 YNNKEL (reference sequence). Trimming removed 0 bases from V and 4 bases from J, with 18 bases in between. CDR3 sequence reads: CASSQDCRGGKVTEAFF. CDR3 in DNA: TGTGCCAGCAGCCAAGATTGTCGAGGGGGAAAAGTCACTGAAGCTTTCTTT.

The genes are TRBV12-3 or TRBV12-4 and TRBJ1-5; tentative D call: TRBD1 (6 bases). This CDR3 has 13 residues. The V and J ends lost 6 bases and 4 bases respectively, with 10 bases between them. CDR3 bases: TGTGCCAGCAGGACAGGCAATAATCAGCCCCAGCATTTT. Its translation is CASRTGNNQPQHF.

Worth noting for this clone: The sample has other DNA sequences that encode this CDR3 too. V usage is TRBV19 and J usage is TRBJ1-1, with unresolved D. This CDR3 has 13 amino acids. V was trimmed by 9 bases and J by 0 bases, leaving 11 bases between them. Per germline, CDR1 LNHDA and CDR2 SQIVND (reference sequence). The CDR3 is CASSSGLNTEAFF. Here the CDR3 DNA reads TGTGCCAGCTCATCCGGGTTGAACACTGAAGCTTTCTTT.